This T cell receptor beta chain was sequenced for a study of blood T cell repertoires in COVID-19. About the research overall: Acute and convalescent COVID-19 specimens originated in the United States, Italy and Spain. The analysed material was cDNA or gDNA that came from T cells, B-cell-depleted T cells, or PBMCs.

CDR1 SNHLY and CDR2 FYNNEI come from the germline V gene. There are 14 residues in the CDR3. Trimming removed 2 bases at V and 7 bases at J, with 12 bases between. Original data processing: Nucleated cell number was recorded as an estimate derived from reference gene primer amplification. Measured with immunoSEQ multiplex PCR; TCRdb has only the in-frame clones, and not every one. V and J calls plus clone size are reproduced from that table; the DNA served to infer D and trimming. The sample has 150,000 or so clones, more than 80% seen once. The rearrangement joins TRBV2 to TRBJ2-1; weak D call: TRBD2 (6 bases). Sequencing was performed on peripheral blood. This TCR derives from a woman in her 40s with acute or convalescent COVID-19. The CDR3 reads CASSEYGGRNEQFF. DNA for the CDR3: TGTGCCAGCAGTGAATACGGGGGAAGAAATGAGCAGTTCTTC.